The 21 T cell receptor beta chains presented below share a single source sample, sequenced in a study of Graves' ophthalmopathy and Graves' hyperthyroidism. Amplification of TCR beta CDR3 regions used RNA transcripts. RT-PCR in the first round used HTBI primers; a second-round multiplex PCR followed. TCRdb recomputed calls from the multiplex PCR reads with MiXCR, one row per CDR3 protein. The sample shows about 550,000 distinct CDR3 sequences, approximately 35% of them seen only once. Sequenced sample: peripheral blood or thyroid tissue (not recorded which). The receptors here all came from an adult man with Graves' hyperthyroidism.

This clonotype was detected many times. V and J are TRBV2 and TRBJ2-7; TRBD1 might be the D (5 bases). The CDR3 length is 14 residues. Germline V gene data show CDR1 as SNHLY and CDR2 as FYNNEI. The germline V and J ends were trimmed by 8 bases and 9 bases, with 23 bases remaining between them. CDR3 DNA sequence: TGTGCCAGCCTAGGGGCAGGAAACCTACGAGGGCAGTACTTC. Translating it yields CASLGAGNLRGQYF.

Concerning this clonotype: One end of the junction fails to match germline, which may point to a read error. The CDR3 loop is CACSLQGYNSPLHF. The CDR3 region has the DNA TGTGCCTGCAGTCTACAGGGGTACAATTCACCCCTCCACTTT. The rearrangement links TRBV12-3 or TRBV12-4 to TRBJ1-6; 7 nucleotides agree with TRBD1. The CDR3 length is 14 residues.

This clonotype was observed a handful of times. The gene calls are TRBV6-5 and TRBJ2-7; 7 nucleotides align to TRBD2. The CDR3 has 12 residues. CDR1 is MNHEY, CDR2 SVGAGI, per germline. Trimming took 5 bases from V and 6 from J; bases not matched to a gene: 4. CDR3 loop: CASSTSSGEQYF. The CDR3, as DNA: TGTGCCAGCAGTACCTCTAGCGGCGAGCAGTACTTC.

This clonotype was detected many times. This sequence joins TRBV12-3 or TRBV12-4 and TRBJ1-1; 12 nucleotides agree with TRBD1. Unmatched junction bases numbered 8, after V lost 5 bases and J lost 7 bases. The CDR3 runs to 15 residues. The CDR3 spells CASSRTGTGGFEAFF. In DNA form, the CDR3 reads TGTGCCAGCAGTCGAACCGGGACAGGGGGCTTTGAAGCTTTCTTT.

The genes are TRBV19 and TRBJ1-1, with 8 bases that match TRBD1. Germline V gene data show CDR1 as LNHDA and CDR2 as SQIVND (reference sequence). This CDR3 region has 15 residues. The V segment lost 3 bases and the J segment 0 bases; nucleotides outside the gene matches: 3. The CDR3 DNA follows: TGTGCCAGTAGTATCCAGGGGGCATTGAACACTGAAGCTTTCTTT. Its protein is CASSIQGALNTEAFF.

The chain recombines TRBV10-3 with TRBJ1-6, with D perhaps matching TRBD1 (5 bases). Germline assignment: CDR1 ENHRY and CDR2 SYGVKD. The CDR3 is 14 residues long. V was shortened by 11 bases and J by 10 bases, with 21 bases between the two germline ends. The CDR3 reads CAGSAGREGSPLHF. The CDR3 DNA follows: TGTGCCGGCAGTGCTGGCAGGGAAGGATCACCCCTCCACTTT.

This clonotype was seen at least ten times. The rearrangement links TRBV2 to TRBJ1-6; D gene uncertain. V shed 6 bases and J shed 5 bases, with 8 bases lying between them. CDR3 length equals 13 residues. Germline loops: CDR1 SNHLY, CDR2 FYNNEI. This CDR3 is CASRWADNSPLHF. CDR3 nucleotides: TGTGCCAGCAGGTGGGCAGATAATTCACCCCTCCACTTT. The full variable domain, completed using reference TRBV2 and TRBJ1-6, is EPEVTQTPSHQVTQMGQEVILRCVPISNHLYFYWYRQILGQKVEFLVSFYNNEISEKSEIFDDQFSVERPDGSNFTLKIRSTKLEDSAMYFCASRWADNSPLHFGNGTRLTVT.

This chain joins TRBV28 and TRBJ2-3, with TRBD2 matching 7 bases. The CDR3 consists of 16 residues. CDR1 is MDHEN and CDR2 is SYDVKM in the germline V gene. Losses at the gene ends were 6 bases for V and 2 bases for J; bases not matched to a gene: 11. CDR3: CASRPLPSGYTDTQYF. DNA for the CDR3: TGTGCCAGCAGACCACTCCCTAGCGGATACACAGATACGCAGTATTTT.

The sample holds many counts of this clonotype. The chain has TRBV11-2 and TRBJ1-1; unclear D gene. The CDR3 is made up of 15 amino acids. Germline V CDR1 and CDR2: SGHAT, FQNNGV. With 1 base removed from V and 1 base from J, the gap between germline ends came to 10 bases. As DNA, the CDR3 is TGTGCCAGCAGCTTAGTCTCATCGAAGAACACTGAAGCTTTCTTT. Its protein product is CASSLVSSKNTEAFF.

Here the CDR3 reads CSAGPGTSEQYF. In nucleotides, the CDR3 is TGCAGTGCTGGACCAGGGACTAGCGAGCAGTACTTC. The chain links TRBV20-1 to TRBJ2-7; 8 bases align to TRBD2. Trimming cost V 5 bases and J 6 bases; bases outside gene matches: 6. Germline assignment: CDR1 DFQATT and CDR2 SNEGSKA (reference sequence). This CDR3 has 12 amino acids.

The rearrangement links TRBV5-4 to TRBJ1-1; 7 bases are a match to TRBD1. From germline, CDR1 is SGHNT and CDR2 YYREEE (reference sequence). The CDR3 spans 17 residues. V gave up 4 bases and J gave up 5 bases; unmatched junction bases: 17. CDR3 loop: CASSPQPGGGRGTEAFF. Written as DNA, the CDR3 is TGTGCCAGCAGCCCTCAACCAGGGGGGGGGCGCGGGACTGAAGCTTTCTTT.

At least ten counts were recorded for this clonotype. The J gene is TRBJ1-2, the V gene TRBV20-1; D remains unclear. This CDR3 is built from 12 residues. The V end was cut by 0 bases, the J end by 4 bases, with 6 bases between. Germline loops: CDR1 DFQATT, CDR2 SNEGSKA (reference sequence). CDR3 nucleotide sequence: TGCAGTGCTAGAGATCACGGCTATGGCTACACCTTC. Encoded protein: CSARDHGYGYTF.

The chain has TRBV15 and TRBJ2-2; possible D gene TRBD1, 5 bases. The germline gives CDR1 LNHNV, CDR2 YYDKDF (reference sequence). CDR3 length: 16 residues. The V end was cut by 1 base, the J end by 0 bases, with 9 bases between. CDR3 nucleotide sequence: TGTGCCACCAGCAGAGGGGCAGGGCCGAACACCGGGGAGCTGTTTTTT. Its translation is CATSRGAGPNTGELFF.

This clonotype was found a few times. This chain uses TRBV10-3 with TRBJ1-3; D is possibly TRBD1 (5 bases). Germline V gives CDR1 ENHRY, CDR2 SYGVKD. The CDR3 contains 13 residues. V shed 7 bases and J shed 8 bases, with 15 bases lying between them. As DNA, the CDR3 is TGTGCCATCACGGGGGGAGCTTCGGACACCATATATTTT. It specifies CAITGGASDTIYF.

This clonotype was detected ten times or more. This rearrangement joins TRBV12-3 or TRBV12-4 to TRBJ1-3, with D unresolved. The CDR3 is 13 amino acids. The V end lost 4 bases, the J end lost 2 bases, and 6 bases lay between the germline ends. The CDR3 bases are TGTGCCAGCAGTTATGGAGCTGGAAACACCATATATTTT. Its protein is CASSYGAGNTIYF.

This clonotype was picked up many times. The chain links TRBV25-1 to TRBJ1-1; D is ambiguous. Per the germline V gene, CDR1 is MGHDK and CDR2 is SYGVNS. The CDR3 length is 13 residues. V gave up 2 bases and J gave up 6 bases, with 10 bases separating them. The chain's CDR3 is CASSEQARAEAFF. The DNA for the CDR3 is TGTGCCAGCAGTGAACAGGCCCGCGCTGAAGCTTTCTTT.

This clonotype was recorded many times. CDR3 amino acids: CSVGRDTTDTQYF. The CDR3 bases are TGCAGCGTTGGTAGGGACACCACAGATACGCAGTATTTT. The chain couples TRBV29-1 to TRBJ2-3, with TRBD1 as a possible D gene (6 bases). Germline-derived CDR1 and CDR2 are SQVTM and ANQGSEA. V lost 4 bases and J lost 2, with 10 bases in between. The CDR3 is made up of 13 amino acids.

The CDR3 DNA is TGCGCCAGCAGCTTGAAACAGGGAAATTCACCCCTCCACTTT. Protein sequence: CASSLKQGNSPLHF. This sequence joins TRBV5-1 and TRBJ1-6; TRBD1 is a possible D gene (6 bases). The CDR3 is 14 amino acids. Trimming left V 1 base short and J 7 bases short, with 9 bases between. Germline CDR1 reads SGHRS; CDR2 reads YFSETQ.

Comments on this clonotype: Compared with germline, one end of the junction differs, possibly owing to a read error. This chain's CDR3 is CASSLDSSGNAIYF. The CDR3 region has the DNA TGTGCCAGCAGCCTGGACAGCTCTGGAAACGCCATATATTTT. The chain employs TRBV14 and TRBJ1-3; D perhaps matches TRBD1 (6 bases). The germline V gene encodes CDR1 SGHDN and CDR2 FVKESK. The CDR3 is made up of 14 amino acids.

In its sample, this clonotype was seen once. The rearrangement links TRBV7-2 to TRBJ2-7; the match to TRBD1 covers 11 bases. J was trimmed by 2 bases and V by 6 bases; bases with no gene match: 3. The CDR3 spans 14 residues. CDR1 is SGHTA, CDR2 FQGNSA, per germline. The CDR3 coding sequence is TGTGCCAGCAGGTGGACAGGGGGCACCTACGAGCAGTACTTC. Amino acid sequence: CASRWTGGTYEQYF.

This clonotype was observed many times. The chain combines TRBV12-3 or TRBV12-4 with TRBJ1-6, with a weak D call TRBD1 (6 bases). The CDR3 is made up of 13 amino acids. Trimming stripped 6 bases from V and 7 bases from J, with 10 bases between. This CDR3 is CASRPRGNSPLHF. Here the CDR3 DNA reads TGTGCCAGCAGGCCCAGGGGAAATTCACCCCTCCACTTT.